What follows is one TCR beta chain and its context. Produced via immunoSEQ multiplex PCR; TCRdb's table is partial and in-frame only. The table has approximately 150,000 clones, 93% seen once. These data come from a study of control samples from healthy donors and cancer patients. The CDR3 length is 14 residues. The germline gives CDR1 SGHTS, CDR2 YDEGEE. The V and J ends lost 0 bases and 5 bases respectively, with 11 bases between them. What was sequenced was blood. The receptor was derived from a man younger than 35 in good health. The genes are TRBV5-8 and TRBJ1-2; D gene ambiguous. CDR3 nucleotide sequence: TGTGCCAGCAGCTTGGCCCCCTTATTATATGGCTACACCTTC. Translation: CASSLAPLLYGYTF.